A selection of T cell receptor beta chains follows, all from one sample in a study of T-cell reconstitution after alpha-beta-depleted transplantation in children. TCRdb passed the PCR reads through MiXCR, listing each CDR3 protein once. In the table there are hundreds of thousands of distinct CDR3 sequences, under 15% of which are singletons. The source material was PBMCs, mostly from graft donor cells, sampled 360 days after TCRalphabeta/CD19-depleted stem cell transplant. All receptors come from a male patient younger than 18 who had a stem cell transplant for acute myeloid leukemia, so the T cells may come from the graft donor. Each CDR3 is given with its conserved first and last residue. The D gene is left open where the match is weak. Expanded clones are given a class, and other clones once, few, many or no size at all.

len	v_gene	j_gene	d_gene	abundance	CDR3nt	CDR3aa
19	TRBV6-5	TRBJ2-1	TRBD2	many	TGTGCCAGCAGTTACTCGATAGTGCCTAGCGGGAGTCAGGGCAATGAGCAGTTCTTC	CASSYSIVPSGSQGNEQFF
15	TRBV19	TRBJ2-3	.	.	TGTGCCAGTAGTATCGACAGTTCTAGCACAGATACGCAGTATTTT	CASSIDSSSTDTQYF
16	TRBV30	TRBJ2-1	TRBD2	.	TGTGCCTGGACCCGAGATAGCGGGAGGCTCTCCAATGAGCAGTTCTTC	CAWTRDSGRLSNEQFF
16	TRBV5-1	TRBJ2-7	TRBD2	.	TGCGCCAGCAGCTTGGACCGACTAGCGGGAGTAGGCGAGCAGTACTTC	CASSLDRLAGVGEQYF
15	TRBV10-3	TRBJ2-3	TRBD2	few	TGTGCCATCAGTGAGCTGGGGACTAGCGAGGATACGCAGTATTTT	CAISELGTSEDTQYF
18	TRBV30	TRBJ2-7	TRBD2	.	TGTGCCTGCATAGAGCGGGGGTCGCCCGTAAGGTCCTCCTACGAGCAGTACTTC	CACIERGSPVRSSYEQYF
15	TRBV24-1	TRBJ2-2	TRBD1	.	TGTGCCACCAGAGCAGACAGGGTGGGCACCGGGGAGCTGTTTTTT	CATRADRVGTGELFF
16	TRBV4-1	TRBJ2-3	.	.	TGCGCCAGCAGCCACGCCCAGACACCTAGCACAGATACGCAGTATTTT	CASSHAQTPSTDTQYF
15	TRBV7-2	TRBJ1-5	.	many	TGTGCCAGCAGCTTAACACAGGGTACCAATCAGCCCCAGCATTTT	CASSLTQGTNQPQHF
17	TRBV7-2	TRBJ2-1	TRBD2	.	TGTGCCAGCAGCTTCCCGACTAGCGGGCGCTCCTACAATGAGCAGTTCTTC	CASSFPTSGRSYNEQFF
14	TRBV27	TRBJ2-5	.	.	TGTGCCAGCAGTTTCCCGGGCCGTCAAGAGACCCAGTACTTC	CASSFPGRQETQYF
16	TRBV10-3	TRBJ2-5	TRBD2	.	TGTGCCATCAGTGTACTAGCGGGAGGGCCGGGGAAGACCCAGTACTTC	CAISVLAGGPGKTQYF
13	TRBV27	TRBJ1-2	.	few	TGTGCCAGCAGTTCTACCCCACATGGGGGCTACACCTTC	CASSSTPHGGYTF
21	TRBV11-1	TRBJ2-1	TRBD2	few	TGTGCCAGCAGCTTAGGGGTTGGGGCTTCTAAGCGGGAGAACTCCTACAATGAGCAGTTCTTC	CASSLGVGASKRENSYNEQFF
15	TRBV28	TRBJ2-3	.	many	TGTGCCAGCAGTTTTTCAGGGTCTAGCACAGATACGCAGTATTTT	CASSFSGSSTDTQYF
16	TRBV10-3	TRBJ2-2	.	few	TGTGCCATCAGTGAGGGCCAGGGTTTCGTCGCCGGGGAGCTGTTTTTT	CAISEGQGFVAGELFF
18	TRBV7-3	TRBJ2-1	TRBD2	many	TGTGCCAGCAGCTTCCGACCCAACACGCTAGCGGGAGAGAATGAGCAGTTCTTC	CASSFRPNTLAGENEQFF
17	TRBV11-2	TRBJ2-7	TRBD1	few	TGTGCCAGCAGCTTAGGGAAAACAGGGGGCTTACCCTACGAGCAGTACTTC	CASSLGKTGGLPYEQYF
13	TRBV7-9	TRBJ2-7	.	.	TGTGCCAGCAGCTCAGCGGACGGATACGAGCAGTACTTC	CASSSADGYEQYF
14	TRBV28	TRBJ2-5	.	many	TGTGCCAGCAGTCGGAGGGCAGGGGGAGAGACCCAGTACTTC	CASSRRAGGETQYF
12	TRBV4-2	TRBJ1-1	.	few	TGTGCCAGCAGCCAAGATGGGGCAGACGCTTTCTTT	CASSQDGADAFF
13	TRBV5-4	TRBJ1-1	TRBD1	.	TGTGCCAGCAGCTGGACAGGGGACACTGAAGCTTTCTTT	CASSWTGDTEAFF
16	TRBV28	TRBJ2-7	.	few	TGTGCCAGCAGTTCAAAAGTGAGCCCTCCTCTTTACGAGCAGTACTTC	CASSSKVSPPLYEQYF
23	TRBV7-9	TRBJ2-5	TRBD2	many	TGTGCCAGCAGCGCTAGGGTTAGGGTAGCGGGAGGAAATGGGGACCCCGGTCAAGAGACCCAGTACTTC	CASSARVRVAGGNGDPGQETQYF
16	TRBV30	TRBJ1-1	.	few	TGTGCCTGGAGTCCACTAGGGTTCTCGGGGAGCACTGAAGCTTTCTTT	CAWSPLGFSGSTEAFF
15	TRBV18	TRBJ2-1	.	many	TGTGCCAGCTCACTAGACTGGAGCAGGGTAGATGAGCAGTTCTTC	CASSLDWSRVDEQFF
16	TRBV6-5	TRBJ2-3	TRBD2	few	TGTGCCAGCAATAGCGGGAGGTATGATGCCACAGATACGCAGTATTTT	CASNSGRYDATDTQYF
12	TRBV28	TRBJ2-7	.	.	TGTGCCAGCAGCCCCGACCCCCTGGAGCAGTACTTC	CASSPDPLEQYF
15	TRBV6-1	TRBJ2-4	TRBD2	few	TGTGCCAGCGGGAGGGCTTCCCTCGACAAAAACATTCAGTACTTC	CASGRASLDKNIQYF
17	TRBV12-3/TRBV12-4	TRBJ2-5	.	many	TGTGCCAGCAGTTTGATAGTGGCGGGGCCCGGGACAGAGACCCAGTACTTC	CASSLIVAGPGTETQYF
14	TRBV20-1	TRBJ2-5	TRBD1	.	TGCAGTGCTCCTGACAGGGCTATCCAAGAGACCCAGTACTTC	CSAPDRAIQETQYF
17	TRBV15	TRBJ2-5	TRBD2	.	TGTGCCACCAGCAGAGATGGGCTAGCGGGAACCCAAGAGACCCAGTACTTC	CATSRDGLAGTQETQYF
11	TRBV20-1	TRBJ1-1	TRBD1	.	TGCAGTGCTAGCCCTCAGGGGGGGGCTTTCTTT	CSASPQGGAFF
17	TRBV7-3	TRBJ2-1	TRBD2	.	TGTGCCAGCAGCTTATTACCGTCTAGCGGGAGGGATAATGAGCAGTTCTTC	CASSLLPSSGRDNEQFF
15	TRBV20-1	TRBJ2-3	.	many	TGCAGTGCTAGAGATCAAGTGATCTCGGCAGATACGCAGTATTTT	CSARDQVISADTQYF
16	TRBV7-3	TRBJ2-1	TRBD2	few	TGTGCCAGCAGCTTAGGTAGCGGGAGGGTATACAATGAGCAGTTCTTC	CASSLGSGRVYNEQFF
15	TRBV28	TRBJ2-7	TRBD2	many	TGTGCCAGCAGCCCTAGCGGGAGGGTAACCTACGAGCAGTACTTC	CASSPSGRVTYEQYF
14	TRBV27	TRBJ2-1	TRBD2	many	TGTGCCAGCAGTTGGGACTACCTCGACAATGAGCAGTTCTTC	CASSWDYLDNEQFF
12	TRBV28	TRBJ2-7	.	few	TGTGCCAGCAGTTTGGTCCAGGACGAGCAGTACTTC	CASSLVQDEQYF
14	TRBV11-2	TRBJ2-3	.	once	TGTGCCAGCAGCGTTCCGTTGCGCGCAGATACGCAGTATTTT	CASSVPLRADTQYF
14	TRBV28	TRBJ1-5	.	few	TGTGCCAGCAATTTTGGAGGTAGCAATCAGCCCCAGCATTTT	CASNFGGSNQPQHF
14	TRBV29-1	TRBJ2-1	TRBD1	many	TGCAGCGTTAGGAGGAGACAGGGAATAAATGAGCAGTTCTTC	CSVRRRQGINEQFF
14	TRBV5-6	TRBJ2-1	.	.	TGTGCCAGCAGCTTGGGTTTGTTCCTCAATGAGCAGTTCTTC	CASSLGLFLNEQFF
13	TRBV5-1	TRBJ2-7	.	few	TGCGCCAGCAGCACGTATCAGGGAGGCGAGCAGTACTTC	CASSTYQGGEQYF